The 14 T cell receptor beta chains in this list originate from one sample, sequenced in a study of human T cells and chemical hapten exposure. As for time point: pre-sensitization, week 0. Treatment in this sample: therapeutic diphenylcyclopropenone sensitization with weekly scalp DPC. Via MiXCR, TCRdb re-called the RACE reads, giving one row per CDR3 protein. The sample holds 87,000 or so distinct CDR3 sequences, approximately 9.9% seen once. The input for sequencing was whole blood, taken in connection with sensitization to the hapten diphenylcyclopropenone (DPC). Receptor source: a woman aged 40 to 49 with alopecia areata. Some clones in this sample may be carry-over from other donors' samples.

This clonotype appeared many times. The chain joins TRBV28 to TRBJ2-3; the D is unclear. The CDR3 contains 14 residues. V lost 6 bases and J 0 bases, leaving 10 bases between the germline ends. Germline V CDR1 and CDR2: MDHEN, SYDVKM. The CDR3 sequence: CASRVVLSTDTQYF. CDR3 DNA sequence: TGTGCCAGCAGGGTTGTGTTAAGCACAGATACGCAGTATTTT.

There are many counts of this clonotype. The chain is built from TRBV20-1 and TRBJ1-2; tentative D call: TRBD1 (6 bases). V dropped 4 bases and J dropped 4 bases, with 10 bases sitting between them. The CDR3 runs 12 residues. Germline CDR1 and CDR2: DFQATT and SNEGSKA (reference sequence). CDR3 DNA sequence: TGCAGTGCTACCACAGGGATCTATGGCTACACCTTC. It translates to CSATTGIYGYTF.

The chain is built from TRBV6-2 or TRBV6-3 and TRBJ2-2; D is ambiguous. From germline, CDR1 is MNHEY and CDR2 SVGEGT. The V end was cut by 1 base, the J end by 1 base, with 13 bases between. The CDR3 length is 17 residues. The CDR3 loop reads CASSYYPDWLNTGELFF. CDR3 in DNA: TGTGCCAGCAGTTACTACCCAGACTGGTTGAACACCGGGGAGCTGTTTTTT.

CDR3 in amino acids: CASRGQGSNTEAFF. CDR3 DNA: TGTGCCAGCAGAGGACAGGGTTCGAACACTGAAGCTTTCTTT. The gene calls are TRBV6-5 and TRBJ1-1; 8 positions agree with TRBD1. Germline V gives CDR1 MNHEY, CDR2 SVGAGI. This CDR3 contains 14 residues. The V segment lost 6 bases and the J segment 1 base; nucleotides outside the gene matches: 4.

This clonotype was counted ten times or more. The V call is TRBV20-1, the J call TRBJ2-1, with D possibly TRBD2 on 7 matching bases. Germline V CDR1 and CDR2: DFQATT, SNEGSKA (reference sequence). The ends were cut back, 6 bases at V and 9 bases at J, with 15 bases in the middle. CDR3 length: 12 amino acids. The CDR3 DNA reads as TGCAGTGCGGGGGGGCTAGTCGGTGAGCAGTTCTTC. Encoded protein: CSAGGLVGEQFF.

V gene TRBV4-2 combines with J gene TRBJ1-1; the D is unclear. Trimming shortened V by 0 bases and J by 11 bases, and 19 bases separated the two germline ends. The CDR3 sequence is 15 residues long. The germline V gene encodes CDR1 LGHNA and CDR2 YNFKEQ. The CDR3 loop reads CASSQELNSRIGAFF. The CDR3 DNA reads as TGTGCCAGCAGCCAAGAGTTGAACAGCCGTATTGGGGCTTTCTTT.

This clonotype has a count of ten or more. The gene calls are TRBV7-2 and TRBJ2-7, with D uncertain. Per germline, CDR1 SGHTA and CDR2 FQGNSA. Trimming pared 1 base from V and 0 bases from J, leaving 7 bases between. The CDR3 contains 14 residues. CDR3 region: CASSLVGASYEQYF. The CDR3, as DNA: TGTGCCAGCAGCTTAGTCGGTGCCTCCTACGAGCAGTACTTC.

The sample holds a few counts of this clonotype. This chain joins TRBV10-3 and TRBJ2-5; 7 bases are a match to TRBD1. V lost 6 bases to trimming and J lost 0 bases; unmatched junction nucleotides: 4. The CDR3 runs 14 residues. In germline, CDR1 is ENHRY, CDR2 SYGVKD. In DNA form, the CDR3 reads TGTGCCATCAGCTCAGGACAGGACCAAGAGACCCAGTACTTC. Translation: CAISSGQDQETQYF.

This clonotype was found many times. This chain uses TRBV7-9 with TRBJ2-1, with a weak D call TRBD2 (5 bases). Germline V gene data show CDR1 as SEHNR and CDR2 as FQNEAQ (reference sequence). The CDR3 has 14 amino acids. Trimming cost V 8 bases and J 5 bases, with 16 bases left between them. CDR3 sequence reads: CASQRTGVDNEQFF. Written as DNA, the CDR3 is TGTGCCAGCCAAAGGACCGGGGTAGACAATGAGCAGTTCTTC.

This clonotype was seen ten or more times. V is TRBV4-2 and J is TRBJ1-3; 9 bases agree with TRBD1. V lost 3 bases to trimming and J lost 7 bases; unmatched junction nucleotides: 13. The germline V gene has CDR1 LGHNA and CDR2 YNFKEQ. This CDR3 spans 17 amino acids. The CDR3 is CASSQGMPGQGVNTIYF. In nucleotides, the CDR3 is TGTGCCAGCAGCCAGGGAATGCCGGGACAGGGTGTCAACACCATATATTTT.

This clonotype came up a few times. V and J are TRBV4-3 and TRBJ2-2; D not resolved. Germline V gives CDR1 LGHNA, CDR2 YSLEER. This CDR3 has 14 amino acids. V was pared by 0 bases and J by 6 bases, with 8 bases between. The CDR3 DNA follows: TGCGCCAGCAGCCAAGATCCTGGTGCCGGGGAGCTGTTTTTT. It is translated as CASSQDPGAGELFF.

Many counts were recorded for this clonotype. CDR3 sequence reads: CASSLDRWDRGDYEQYF. For the CDR3, the DNA is TGTGCCAGCAGCTTAGATAGATGGGACAGGGGCGACTACGAGCAGTACTTC. The chain uses TRBV11-2 and TRBJ2-7; TRBD1 matches at 10 bases. This CDR3 has 17 residues. Looked up from germline, CDR1 is SGHAT and CDR2 is FQNNGV. Trimming removed 0 bases from V and 3 bases from J; junction bases left unmatched: 8.

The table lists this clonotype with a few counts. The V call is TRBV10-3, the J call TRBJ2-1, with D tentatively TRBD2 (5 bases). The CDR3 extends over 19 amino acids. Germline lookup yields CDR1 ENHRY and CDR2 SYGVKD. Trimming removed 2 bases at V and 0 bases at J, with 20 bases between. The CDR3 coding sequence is TGTGCCATCAGTGAGAGTGGAGGCCCTCGCCCGGACTCCTACAATGAGCAGTTCTTC. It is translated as CAISESGGPRPDSYNEQFF.

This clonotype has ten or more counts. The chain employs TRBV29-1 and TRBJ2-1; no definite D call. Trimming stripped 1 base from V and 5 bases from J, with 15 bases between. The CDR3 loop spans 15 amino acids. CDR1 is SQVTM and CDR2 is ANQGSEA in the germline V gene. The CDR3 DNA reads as TGCAGCGTTGAAGCTAGAATCGGGTACAACAATGAGCAGTTCTTC. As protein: CSVEARIGYNNEQFF.